Sequencing of this T cell receptor (beta chain) was carried out in a study of T cell changes during pregnancy in multiple sclerosis. V was pared by 7 bases and J by 5 bases, with 17 bases between. CDR1 is MNHNS, CDR2 SASEGT, per germline. The CDR3 loop spans 14 amino acids. Here immunoSEQ multiplex PCR was the method, and the copy in TCRdb shows in-frame clones only, minus some. The repertoire holds tens of thousands of clones, with approximately 90% as singletons. The specimen was CD4+ T cells from peripheral blood mononuclear cells, collected before pregnancy. The source is a female donor with multiple sclerosis, enrolled in a pregnancy study. The rearrangement links TRBV6-1 to TRBJ1-1; D possibly corresponds to TRBD1 (6 bases). CDR3 loop: CASTLKQGRTEAFF. CDR3 in DNA: TGTGCCAGCACCCTGAAACAGGGACGGACTGAAGCTTTCTTT.